Listed below are T cell receptor beta chains from one sample, sequenced in a study of cytomegalovirus exposure and HLA in healthy donors. Here immunoSEQ multiplex PCR was the method, and the copy in TCRdb shows in-frame clones only, minus some. Here the sample spans 140,000 or so clones, approximately 84% being singletons. The sequenced sample was PBMCs. These receptors all come from a woman aged 55-69 years in good health and CMV-seropositive. Both conserved end residues are part of each CDR3. The order of the fields is clone size, D gene, V gene, J gene, CDR3 DNA, CDR3 protein. A D gene is named only where the DNA matches it firmly. Only some rows state a clone size, as once, few, many or a class for expanded clones.

>once|TRBD1|TRBV28|TRBJ2-2
TGTGCCATCAGGGGGCAGGGGAACACCGGGGAGCTGTTTTTT
CAIRGQGNTGELFF
>NA|TRBD2|TRBV11-2|TRBJ2-3
TGTGCCAGCAGCCTTAGGGCTAGCGGGATTAGCACAGATACGCAGTATTTT
CASSLRASGISTDTQYF
>NA|TRBD1|TRBV6-6|TRBJ2-5
TGTGCCACCGGACAGGGCAGTGAGACCCAGTACTTC
CATGQGSETQYF
>NA|NA|TRBV30|TRBJ2-7
TGTGCCTGGAGGGTCAGCTGGGGGGCCTACGAGCAGTACTTC
CAWRVSWGAYEQYF
>NA|NA|TRBV7-9|TRBJ2-5
TGTGCCAGCAGCTCGAGCCAAGAGACCCAGTACTTC
CASSSSQETQYF
>NA|TRBD2|TRBV7-2|TRBJ2-7
TGTGCCAGCACCCTTAGTGGAGCGGGAACCTACGAGCAGTACTTC
CASTLSGAGTYEQYF
>NA|NA|TRBV5-6|TRBJ2-3
TGTGCCAGCAGCTTGTGGGGGGGCAACACAGATACGCAGTATTTT
CASSLWGGNTDTQYF
>NA|TRBD2|TRBV5-6|TRBJ2-1
TGTGCCAGCTCGGGCCTGACTCTGGCGGGAGGGGGCAATGAGCAGTTCTTC
CASSGLTLAGGGNEQFF
>NA|NA|TRBV27|TRBJ2-5
TGTGCCAGCAGTCCCCGGGACATGGAAGAGACCCAGTACTTC
CASSPRDMEETQYF
>NA|NA|TRBV5-6|TRBJ2-3
TGTGCCAGCAGCTTGTTGGAAGCGAGTGCGAGCACAGATACGCAGTATTTT
CASSLLEASASTDTQYF
>once|NA|TRBV9|TRBJ2-5
TGTGCCAGCAGCTCTCTGGGCAACCAAGAGACCCAGTACTTC
CASSSLGNQETQYF
>NA|TRBD2|TRBV6-5|TRBJ2-7
TGTGCCAGCAGTTACTCCCAGGGACTAGCGGGACAGGAGCAGTACTTC
CASSYSQGLAGQEQYF
>few|NA|TRBV7-6|TRBJ2-7
TGTGCCAGCAGCTCAGCTCTTAACTCCTACGAGCAGTACTTC
CASSSALNSYEQYF
>NA|NA|TRBV7-9|TRBJ2-3
TGTGCCAGCAGCTTAAGGGACACGACCACAGATACGCAGTATTTT
CASSLRDTTTDTQYF
>NA|TRBD2|TRBV7-9|TRBJ2-7
TGTGCCAGCAGCTTAGATCGGACTAGCGGGAGAAATTGGCCCGACGAGCAGTACTTC
CASSLDRTSGRNWPDEQYF
>NA|NA|TRBV28|TRBJ1-4
TGTGCCAGCAGTTTATACCGAGACGGGAATTACGAAAAACTGTTTTTT
CASSLYRDGNYEKLFF
>NA|NA|TRBV13|TRBJ2-1
TGTGCCAGCAGCTCCGGGAAACTAGCTTACTACAATGAGCAGTTCTTC
CASSSGKLAYYNEQFF
>NA|TRBD2|TRBV10-2|TRBJ2-3
TGCGCCAGCAGTGGGCTAGCGGGCACAGATACGCAGTATTTT
CASSGLAGTDTQYF
>large|NA|TRBV5-4|TRBJ2-7
TGTACATTGTCGGCTCAGGGGAGAAACGAGCAGTACTTC
CTLSAQGRNEQYF
>NA|NA|TRBV5-1|TRBJ2-3
TGCGCCAGCAGGGATACTACAGGGATGGCAGATACGCAGTATTTT
CASRDTTGMADTQYF
>NA|TRBD1|TRBV14|TRBJ2-5
TGTGCCAGCAGCCTCGGACAGGGGGAAGGGACCCAGTACTTC
CASSLGQGEGTQYF
>few|TRBD2|TRBV14|TRBJ2-3
TGTGCCAGCAGCCAAGATCCCGGTGGGACTAGCACGGATACGCAGTATTTT
CASSQDPGGTSTDTQYF
>NA|TRBD1|TRBV19|TRBJ1-1
TGTGCCAGTCGGGGGACAGTGAACACTGAAGCTTTCTTT
CASRGTVNTEAFF
>NA|TRBD1|TRBV6-5|TRBJ1-2
TGTGCCAGCAGTTCACCGGGACAGGGGAGCTATGGCTACACCTTC
CASSSPGQGSYGYTF
>NA|NA|TRBV27|TRBJ1-5
TGTGCCAGCAGTTCGCTCTATAGCAATCAGCCCCAGCATTTT
CASSSLYSNQPQHF
>NA|NA|TRBV7-2|TRBJ2-3
TGTGCCAGCAGCTCTAATCGTGCTAGCACAGATACGCAGTATTTT
CASSSNRASTDTQYF
>NA|NA|TRBV5-1|TRBJ1-1
TGCGCCAGCAGCTTGGCCGGTTCCTACAACACTGAAGCTTTCTTT
CASSLAGSYNTEAFF
>NA|NA|TRBV19|TRBJ1-5
TGTGCCAGTAGTATGGGACAACGTAATCAGCCCCAGCATTTT
CASSMGQRNQPQHF
>NA|TRBD1|TRBV2|TRBJ1-2
TGTGCCATCCGCTCAGACAGGGGGTACGGCTACACCTTC
CAIRSDRGYGYTF
>NA|NA|TRBV9|TRBJ2-1
TGTGCCAGCAGCGTAGATCTAACCGGTGAGCAGTTCTTC
CASSVDLTGEQFF
>NA|NA|TRBV29-1|TRBJ1-2
TGCAGCGTGGTTACAGACGGCGCGGGCTACACCTTC
CSVVTDGAGYTF
>NA|TRBD1|TRBV11-3|TRBJ2-3
TGTGCCAGCAGCTTAGGGGGACAGGGAGGACCTACGCAGTATTTT
CASSLGGQGGPTQYF
>NA|NA|TRBV5-1|TRBJ1-1
TGCGCCAGCAGCAATACAGTGAACACTGAAGCTTTCTTT
CASSNTVNTEAFF
>NA|TRBD1|TRBV7-9|TRBJ2-7
TGTGCCACCAGGGACAGGGGTCCCGAGCAGTACTTC
CATRDRGPEQYF
>NA|NA|TRBV11-1|TRBJ2-1
TGTGCCAGCTCAGGCAGATCTTCCTACAATGAGCAGTTCTTC
CASSGRSSYNEQFF
>NA|TRBD1|TRBV13|TRBJ1-4
TGTGCCAGCAGCTGGACAGGGTCTGCGAGGGAAAAACTGTTTTTT
CASSWTGSAREKLFF
>NA|TRBD2|TRBV4-2|TRBJ2-7
TGTGCCAGCAGCCAAGATCCGGGAGGGGGATACGAGCAGTACTTC
CASSQDPGGGYEQYF
>NA|TRBD1|TRBV25-1|TRBJ2-3
TGTGCCAGCACGACAGGGCTTAGCACAGATACGCAGTATTTT
CASTTGLSTDTQYF
>NA|NA|TRBV19|TRBJ2-3
TGTGCCAGTAGTATCGGACCCCAGGGGGGCGGTAGCACAGATACGCAGTATTTT
CASSIGPQGGGSTDTQYF
>NA|TRBD2|TRBV7-3|TRBJ2-2
TGTGCCAGCAGCTTAGGAGGGAGCGGGAGCTATACCGGGGAGCTGTTTTTT
CASSLGGSGSYTGELFF
>few|NA|TRBV27|TRBJ2-7
TGTGCCAGCAGTTTGGGGGCCGTACCCTCCTACGAGCAGTACTTC
CASSLGAVPSYEQYF
>NA|TRBD1|TRBV19|TRBJ1-1
TGTGCCAGTACCCCCGGGTCGGGACAGGGGTCCACTGAAGCTTTCTTT
CASTPGSGQGSTEAFF
>NA|NA|TRBV5-6|TRBJ2-7
TGTGCCAGCAGCCCCGGACAGAACTCCTACGAGCAGTACTTC
CASSPGQNSYEQYF
>NA|NA|TRBV30|TRBJ2-7
TGTGCCTGGAGTGCCGGAGGGAGGGAGCAGTACTTC
CAWSAGGREQYF
>NA|TRBD1|TRBV14|TRBJ2-5
TGTGCCTCCCGGGGACAGGGCGAGACCCAGTACTTC
CASRGQGETQYF
>NA|NA|TRBV21-1|TRBJ1-2
TGTGCCAGCAGCAAGAGTGGCTACACCTTC
CASSKSGYTF
>NA|NA|TRBV30|TRBJ1-1
TGTGCCTGGAGTCCTCTAGGGGACACTGAAGCTTTCTTT
CAWSPLGDTEAFF
>few|NA|TRBV7-9|TRBJ2-7
TGTGCCAGCAGCTGGGGGGACAGCCCCTACGAGCAGTACTTC
CASSWGDSPYEQYF
>NA|NA|TRBV30|TRBJ2-2
TGTGCCTGGAGTTTCCAGGCCGGGGAGCTGTTTTTT
CAWSFQAGELFF
>NA|TRBD1|TRBV19|TRBJ1-6
TGTGCCAGTAGTCCCGGGACAGCCAATAATTCACCCCTCCACTTT
CASSPGTANNSPLHF
>once|TRBD1|TRBV29-1|TRBJ2-3
TGCAGCGTTGTAGGGCCGGGACAGGGATTCCCAGATACGCAGTATTTT
CSVVGPGQGFPDTQYF
>NA|NA|TRBV28|TRBJ2-3
TGTGCCAGCAGCTTCGTCCAGGGGTTATCTAGCACAGATACGCAGTATTTT
CASSFVQGLSSTDTQYF
>NA|TRBD2|TRBV7-2|TRBJ2-1
TGTGCCAGCAGCTTAGGAGCGGGGACCGGGGATGAGCAGTTCTTC
CASSLGAGTGDEQFF
>NA|TRBD1|TRBV4-1|TRBJ1-5
TGCGCCAGCAGCCAACCGGGACAGGGGCTGAATCAGCCCCAGCATTTT
CASSQPGQGLNQPQHF
>NA|TRBD1|TRBV28|TRBJ2-2
TGTGCCAGCAGTTTCGACAGGGGACCGAACACCGGGGAGCTGTTTTTT
CASSFDRGPNTGELFF
>NA|NA|TRBV30|TRBJ1-1
TGTGCCTCCCAGGGTTGGGAGAACACTGAAGCTTTCTTT
CASQGWENTEAFF
>NA|TRBD1|TRBV19|TRBJ2-7
TGTGCCAGTAGGATTGGACAGGGGTTCCACGAGCAGTACTTC
CASRIGQGFHEQYF
>NA|NA|TRBV18|TRBJ1-3
TGTGCCAGCTCACCCGACAGCCTGTCTGGAAACACCATATATTTT
CASSPDSLSGNTIYF
>NA|TRBD2|TRBV4-1|TRBJ2-4
TGCGCTAGCAGCCAAGATTGGCGGGAGGTGGCCAAAAACATTCAGTACTTC
CASSQDWREVAKNIQYF
>NA|NA|TRBV2|TRBJ2-1
TGTGCCAGCGATTGGGACACTCCCTACAATGAGCAGTTCTTC
CASDWDTPYNEQFF